The 31 T cell receptor beta chains listed next were all sequenced from one sample in a study of T cell responses to AZD1222 COVID-19 vaccine. Data came from immunoSEQ multiplex PCR; TCRdb stores just in-frame clones and leaves some out. Here the sample spans about 66,000 clones, around 74% being singletons. The sequences come from peripheral blood, collected on day 0 of MenACWY control vaccination. All receptors derive from an adult in good health.

The rearrangement uses TRBV2 and TRBJ1-5, with no clear D. The length of the CDR3 is 19 residues. The germline V gene encodes CDR1 SNHLY and CDR2 FYNNEI. The V gene lost 2 bases and the J gene lost 0 bases, with 20 bases spanning the gap. The CDR3 region has the DNA TGTGCCAGCAGTGAAACCAACCCCACGGTACAGATTAGCAATCAGCCCCAGCATTTT. This gives the protein CASSETNPTVQISNQPQHF.

The sample holds a few counts of this clone. The rearrangement uses TRBV30 and TRBJ2-1; D gene unclear. Trimming stripped 2 bases from V and 6 bases from J, with 11 bases between. CDR3 length: 13 residues. The germline V gene encodes CDR1 GTSNPN and CDR2 SVGIG (reference sequence). The CDR3 nucleotides read TGTGCCTGGAGTCAGACCCGTCTCAATGAGCAGTTCTTC. Translating gives CAWSQTRLNEQFF.

This chain joins TRBV10-2 and TRBJ1-1, with 7 bases aligning to TRBD1. J lost 6 bases, V lost 3 bases, and 13 bases had no gene match. The germline CDR1 and CDR2 sequences are WSHSY and SAAADI. This CDR3 spans 16 amino acids. The CDR3 region has the DNA TGCGCCAGCAGTGACCGGACAGGAACCGGCCAATCTGAAGCTTTCTTT. The encoded protein is CASSDRTGTGQSEAFF.

This clone was detected a few times. The gene calls are TRBV2 and TRBJ1-2; D is unresolved. This CDR3 spans 14 amino acids. V was shortened by 2 bases and J by 8 bases, with 15 bases between the two germline ends. CDR1 SNHLY and CDR2 FYNNEI come from the germline V gene. CDR3 region: CASSESRPWAGYTF. The CDR3 nucleotides read TGTGCCAGCAGTGAATCACGCCCCTGGGCCGGCTACACCTTC.

This chain uses TRBV19 with TRBJ1-5, with 7 bases fitting TRBD1. The CDR3 runs to 14 residues. Trimming removed 5 bases from V and 1 base from J; junction bases left unmatched: 2. Germline V gives CDR1 LNHDA, CDR2 SQIVND (reference sequence). CDR3 region: CASSGQASNQPQHF. The CDR3 DNA reads TGTGCCAGTAGTGGACAGGCGAGCAATCAGCCCCAGCATTTT.

This rearrangement joins TRBV7-8 to TRBJ2-1; 11 positions agree with TRBD2. Looked up from germline, CDR1 is SGHVS and CDR2 is FQNEAQ. The length of the CDR3 is 18 residues. The V gene end was trimmed by 4 bases and the J gene end by 5 bases; junction bases not matched to a gene: 13. CDR3 bases: TGTGCCAGCAGCTACACTAGCGGGGGCATTTTATCCCACAATGAGCAGTTCTTC. Encoded protein: CASSYTSGGILSHNEQFF.

The chain combines TRBV6-5 with TRBJ2-5; 8 nucleotides line up with TRBD2. The germline gives CDR1 MNHEY, CDR2 SVGAGI. There are 14 residues in the CDR3. V shed 5 bases and J 4 bases; nucleotides not matched to a gene: 6. This chain's CDR3 is CASSPGLVRETQYF. DNA for the CDR3: TGTGCCAGCAGTCCGGGACTAGTTAGAGAGACCCAGTACTTC.

This rearrangement joins TRBV5-6 to TRBJ1-6; 10 nucleotides align to TRBD1. After removal of 2 bases from V and 8 bases from J, the junction contained 7 bases not matched to a gene. Germline V lookup: CDR1 SGHDT, CDR2 YYEEEE. This CDR3 has 16 residues. CDR3 nucleotide sequence: TGTGCCAGCAGCTTAGGGACAGGGGCGCAAGATTCACCCCTCCACTTT. Protein product: CASSLGTGAQDSPLHF. Combining the CDR3 with reference TRBV5-6 and TRBJ1-6 gives the whole variable domain DAGVTQSPTHLIKTRGQQVTLRCSPKSGHDTVSWYQQALGQGPQFIFQYYEEEERQRGNFPDRFSGHQFPNYSSELNVNALLLGDSALYLCASSLGTGAQDSPLHFGNGTRLTVT.

The genes are TRBV2 and TRBJ1-1, with no clear D. Germline V gives CDR1 SNHLY, CDR2 FYNNEI. This CDR3 has 14 residues. Between the trimmed V and J ends, which lost 1 base and 11 bases, there was a span of 17 bases. CDR3 residues: CASSEGDTRRWAFF. The CDR3 bases are TGTGCCAGCAGTGAAGGGGATACCCGGAGGTGGGCTTTCTTT.

The chain employs TRBV29-1 and TRBJ2-1; D might be TRBD1 (5 bases). V was clipped by 6 bases and J by 0 bases, with 12 bases between them. The CDR3 has 14 amino acids. Germline V gene data show CDR1 as SQVTM and CDR2 as ANQGSEA. Here the CDR3 DNA reads TGCAGCGTCCTCAGGGTCAACTCCTACAATGAGCAGTTCTTC. It codes for CSVLRVNSYNEQFF.

The CDR3 DNA follows: TGTGCCAGCAGCTTTACTAGCGGGGGGTTCAATGAGCAGTTCTTC. This gives the protein CASSFTSGGFNEQFF. This rearrangement joins TRBV7-9 to TRBJ2-1, with 12 bases lining up with TRBD2. The germline gives CDR1 SEHNR, CDR2 FQNEAQ (reference sequence). The junction had 3 bases not matched to a gene; V was cut back by 3 bases and J by 6 bases. The CDR3 loop spans 15 amino acids.

This rearrangement joins TRBV4-2 to TRBJ2-1; possible D gene TRBD2, 6 bases. CDR1 and CDR2 (germline): LGHNA, YNFKEQ. Trimming removed 2 bases from V and 3 bases from J, with 14 bases in between. This CDR3 has 16 amino acids. The CDR3 loop reads CASSQPPGGVYNEQFF. In nucleotides, the CDR3 is TGTGCCAGCAGCCAACCTCCCGGGGGAGTCTACAATGAGCAGTTCTTC.

The genes are TRBV18 and TRBJ1-3; 9 bases map to TRBD1. Trimming took 6 bases from V and 0 from J; bases not matched to a gene: 3. The CDR3 is 15 residues long. Germline-derived CDR1 and CDR2 are KGHSH and LQKENI. The CDR3 DNA sequence: TGTGCCAGCTCCCAGGGACAGGGCTCTGGAAACACCATATATTTT. This encodes CASSQGQGSGNTIYF.

This clone was observed a handful of times. This rearrangement joins TRBV6-5 to TRBJ2-7; a possible D gene is TRBD2 (6 bases). V was cut by 10 bases and J by 0 bases, with 19 bases left in between. Germline-derived CDR1 and CDR2 are MNHEY and SVGAGI. This CDR3 comprises 15 residues. In DNA form, the CDR3 reads TGTGCCATCATAGGGACTTTTCTGAGCTCCTACGAGCAGTACTTC. The encoded protein is CAIIGTFLSSYEQYF.

This sequence joins TRBV6-2 or TRBV6-3 and TRBJ1-1; D is undetermined. Germline CDR1 is MNHEY and CDR2 is SVGEGT. The ends were cut back, 2 bases at V and 4 bases at J, with 8 bases in the middle. This CDR3 comprises 13 residues. The CDR3 DNA reads as TGTGCCAGCAGTTACCACGAAATCACTGAAGCTTTCTTT. Amino acids: CASSYHEITEAFF.

The chain employs TRBV5-1 and TRBJ2-6; the D call may be TRBD1 or TRBD2 (5 bases each). CDR1 and CDR2 (germline): SGHRS, YFSETQ. Trimming stripped 4 bases from V and 0 bases from J, with 14 bases between. The CDR3 has 17 residues. The chain's CDR3 is CASSPSGTASGANVLTF. In nucleotides, the CDR3 is TGCGCCAGCAGCCCCTCCGGGACGGCCTCTGGGGCCAACGTCCTGACTTTC. Based on the CDR3 plus reference TRBV5-1 and TRBJ2-6, the full variable domain is KAGVTQTPRYLIKTRGQQVTLSCSPISGHRSVSWYQQTPGQGLQFLFEYFSETQRNKGNFPGRFSGRQFSNSRSEMNVSTLELGDSALYLCASSPSGTASGANVLTFGAGSRLTVL.

The chain recombines TRBV28 with TRBJ1-5; no firm D call. The CDR3 spans 16 residues. Trimming left V 3 bases short and J 0 bases short, with 12 bases between. CDR1 is MDHEN, CDR2 SYDVKM, per germline. The CDR3, as DNA: TGTGCCAGCAGTTTGGAACCGGGTGGTAGCAATCAGCCCCAGCATTTT. Its translation is CASSLEPGGSNQPQHF.

The chain employs TRBV2 and TRBJ1-4; 10 positions agree with TRBD1. The V gene's germline CDR1 is SNHLY and CDR2 FYNNEI. The V segment lost 6 bases and the J segment 6 bases; nucleotides outside the gene matches: 7. The CDR3 is 15 amino acids. The CDR3 protein is CASRHDRGLDEKLFF. The CDR3 nucleotides are TGTGCCAGCAGACACGACAGGGGGCTTGATGAAAAACTGTTTTTT.

The rearrangement links TRBV4-2 to TRBJ1-2; no clear D. There are 16 residues in the CDR3. V was shortened by 0 bases and J by 8 bases, with 19 bases between the two germline ends. The germline V gene encodes CDR1 LGHNA and CDR2 YNFKEQ. For the CDR3, the DNA is TGTGCCAGCAGCCAAGAGGCCACAGCCTCTATGGAGGGCTACACCTTC. This translates into CASSQEATASMEGYTF.

In its sample, this clone was seen a few times. CDR3 sequence: CASSSGWDGYEQYF. As DNA, the CDR3 is TGTGCCAGCAGCTCAGGGTGGGATGGCTACGAGCAGTACTTC. The J gene is TRBJ2-7, the V gene TRBV6-5; tentatively, D is TRBD1 (5 bases). The V gene's germline CDR1 is MNHEY and CDR2 SVGAGI. The CDR3 is made up of 14 amino acids. Trimming stripped 6 bases from V and 3 bases from J, with 15 bases between.

There are many counts of this clone. The chain employs TRBV30 and TRBJ2-5; perhaps TRBD1 as D (6 bases). CDR3 length equals 14 residues. Germline assignment: CDR1 GTSNPN and CDR2 SVGIG (reference sequence). Trimming cost V 3 bases and J 2 bases, with 13 bases left between them. The CDR3 spells CAWRQGPSQETQYF. The CDR3, as DNA: TGTGCCTGGAGACAGGGACCGAGTCAAGAGACCCAGTACTTC.

CDR3 sequence: CASSEWDRPDTQYF. For the CDR3, the DNA is TGCGCCAGCAGTGAATGGGACAGGCCAGATACGCAGTATTTT. The chain uses TRBV10-1 and TRBJ2-3; 8 bases match TRBD1. The junction had 3 bases not matched to a gene; V was cut back by 3 bases and J by 4 bases. Germline CDR1 reads WNHNN; CDR2 reads SYGVQD (reference sequence). CDR3 length: 14 amino acids.

The rearrangement links TRBV7-6 to TRBJ2-1; TRBD2 matches 10 bases. The CDR3 is 15 residues long. The V and J ends lost 5 bases and 4 bases, in that order; junction bases with no gene match: 5. The germline gives CDR1 SGHVS, CDR2 FNYEAQ. The DNA for the CDR3 is TGTGCCAGCAGCCATGGACTAGCGGATTACAATGAGCAGTTCTTC. This translates into CASSHGLADYNEQFF.

This chain connects TRBV27 to TRBJ1-2; 7 bases are shared with TRBD1. Germline-derived CDR1 and CDR2 are MNHEY and SMNVEV (reference sequence). J was trimmed by 14 bases and V by 5 bases; bases with no gene match: 11. The CDR3 has 12 amino acids. For the CDR3, the DNA is TGTGCCAGCAGTCATGGAACAGGGGATCAAACCTTC. Amino acids: CASSHGTGDQTF.

About this clone itself: Other nucleotide sequences in the sample specify the same CDR3. The J gene is TRBJ2-7, the V gene TRBV5-1; D call uncertain. In germline, CDR1 is SGHRS, CDR2 YFSETQ. The V and J ends lost 4 bases and 2 bases respectively, with 13 bases between them. The CDR3 is 14 amino acids. The chain's CDR3 is CASSLRTGTYEQYF. The CDR3 DNA is TGCGCCAGCAGCCTAAGGACGGGTACCTACGAGCAGTACTTC.

The chain recombines TRBV5-1 with TRBJ2-5; TRBD2 matches 10 bases. V shed 1 base, J shed 2 bases, and the junction held 8 bases outside the gene matches. The CDR3 spans 17 residues. Germline CDR1 and CDR2: SGHRS and YFSETQ. Here the CDR3 DNA reads TGCGCCAGCAGCTTGAGATATCGGACTAGCGGTCAAGAGACCCAGTACTTC. Protein sequence: CASSLRYRTSGQETQYF.

V is TRBV29-1 and J is TRBJ2-7; 10 bases are a match to TRBD2. The junction had 0 bases not matched to a gene; V was cut back by 4 bases and J by 3 bases. Germline loops: CDR1 SQVTM, CDR2 ANQGSEA. CDR3 length: 12 residues. CDR3 sequence (DNA): TGCAGCGTTGTAGCGGGAGGCTACGAGCAGTACTTC. Translated, it gives CSVVAGGYEQYF.

The V and J genes are TRBV5-5 and TRBJ1-2, with D maybe TRBD1 (6 bases). V was cut by 1 base and J by 3 bases, with 10 bases left in between. CDR3 length equals 14 residues. Germline lookup yields CDR1 SGHKS and CDR2 YYEKEE (reference sequence). The CDR3 region is CASSLQGTDYGYTF. The CDR3 DNA reads as TGTGCCAGCAGCTTGCAGGGGACCGACTATGGCTACACCTTC.

The chain joins TRBV15 to TRBJ1-2, with D possibly matching TRBD1 (6 bases). The length of the CDR3 is 14 residues. In germline, CDR1 is LNHNV, CDR2 YYDKDF (reference sequence). V shed 1 base and J shed 3 bases, with 9 bases lying between them. The CDR3 is CATSRAGADYGYTF. CDR3 DNA: TGTGCCACCAGCAGAGCAGGGGCTGACTATGGCTACACCTTC.

The gene calls are TRBV6-1 and TRBJ2-5; TRBD1 agrees at 7 bases. The CDR3 loop spans 16 amino acids. V lost 6 bases and J lost 5; bases outside the gene matches: 15. Per germline, CDR1 MNHNS and CDR2 SASEGT. DNA for the CDR3: TGTGCCAGCAGGGAACGGACAGGCCGGGCGAGGGAGACCCAGTACTTC. Translating it yields CASRERTGRARETQYF.

The J gene is TRBJ1-4, the V gene TRBV6-2 or TRBV6-3; maybe TRBD1 (5 bases). V was pared by 6 bases and J by 7 bases, with 12 bases between. This CDR3 has 13 residues. Germline assignment: CDR1 MNHEY and CDR2 SVGEGT. CDR3 residues: CASSEQEGEKLFF. DNA for the CDR3: TGTGCCAGCAGCGAACAGGAAGGTGAAAAACTGTTTTTT.